This T cell receptor beta chain was recorded in a study of blood T cell repertoires in COVID-19. Across the whole study: Researchers got acute and convalescent COVID-19 samples from the United States, Italy and Spain.

This clone was observed a few times. Under the authors' procedure: Amplification from reference gene primers served as the basis for estimated nucleated cell counts. The method was immunoSEQ multiplex PCR; TCRdb's version includes in-frame clones alone and lacks a portion of them. That table gives V, J and clone size, and the DNA gave D and trimming. The table lists about 120,000 clones, 85% of them singletons. CDR3 length: 14 amino acids. Deletions cut 4 bases from V and 7 bases from J, with 18 bases between. Per germline, CDR1 SGDLS and CDR2 YYNGEE. Sequenced material: peripheral blood. The genes are TRBV9 and TRBJ2-7; tentatively, D is TRBD2 (7 bases). The TCR comes from a man aged 35 to 55 with acute or convalescent COVID-19. DNA of the CDR3: TGTGCCAGCAGCCCCCTCGCGGGGGCTTGGGAGCAGTACTTC. This codes for CASSPLAGAWEQYF.